This T cell receptor beta chain appears in the sequencing data of a study of brain metastases from non-small cell lung cancer. This clone appeared a few times. Per germline, CDR1 SGHTA and CDR2 FQGNSA. V dropped 2 bases and J dropped 1 base, with 8 bases sitting between them. This CDR3 spans 14 amino acids. The data were produced by immunoSEQ multiplex PCR, yet TCRdb's version contains in-frame clones alone and is incomplete. The table shows roughly 2,000 clones, with about four fifths occurring only once. This TCR derives from a donor aged 40 or over with non-small cell lung cancer. The J gene is TRBJ1-1, the V gene TRBV7-2; D uncertain. Sequencing input: tumor-adjacent normal tissue. CDR3 residues: CASSLLHRNTEAFF. CDR3 nucleotides: TGTGCCAGCAGCTTACTCCACAGGAACACTGAAGCTTTCTTT.